Sequencing of this T cell receptor (beta chain) was carried out in a study of T cell changes during pregnancy in multiple sclerosis. The length of the CDR3 is 15 residues. The germline gives CDR1 SGHRS, CDR2 YFSETQ. Trimming removed 4 bases from V and 0 bases from J; junction bases left unmatched: 3. This clone appeared a single time. The data were produced by immunoSEQ multiplex PCR, yet TCRdb's version contains in-frame clones alone and is incomplete. The table includes approximately 60,000 clones, about 92% detected once. The input for sequencing was peripheral blood, taken in the second trimester of pregnancy. The chain is built from TRBV5-1 and TRBJ2-7, with 11 nucleotides matching TRBD2. This clonotype was sampled from a female donor in good health, enrolled as a control in a pregnancy study. The CDR3 DNA is TGCGCCAGCAGCAGACTAGCGGGGAGCTCCTACGAGCAGTACTTC. It is translated as CASSRLAGSSYEQYF.